The next 16 T cell receptor beta chains were all read from a single sample in a study of OX40 agonist ivuxolimab in advanced cancers. Sequencing was performed with immunoSEQ multiplex PCR; in TCRdb, only in-frame clones are kept and a portion is missing. The table has approximately 57,000 clones, over 75% seen once. The sample was CD4+ or CD8+ T cells sorted from blood, taken in a trial of the OX40 agonist ivuxolimab. These receptors came from an adult with an advanced solid tumor such as melanoma, head and neck, liver or kidney cancer.

The genes are TRBV10-1 and TRBJ2-5; D remains ambiguous. The CDR3 has 13 amino acids. V lost 6 bases and J lost 1, with 9 bases in between. Germline V gene sequence: CDR1 WNHNN, CDR2 SYGVQD (reference sequence). In DNA, the CDR3 is TGCGCCAGCAGAGTGTGGGGCCAAGAGACCCAGTACTTC. This gives the protein CASRVWGQETQYF.

The table lists this clone with a count of one. The rearrangement joins TRBV19 to TRBJ1-4; TRBD1 agrees at 8 bases. This CDR3 has 13 residues. The J segment lost 8 bases and the V segment lost 8 bases, leaving 7 bases of the junction unmatched. CDR1 LNHDA and CDR2 SQIVND come from the germline V gene (reference sequence). CDR3 in DNA: TGTGCCAGTTACGGACAGGGCATCGAAAAACTGTTTTTT. This sequence encodes CASYGQGIEKLFF. The variable domain in full, with the rest retrieved from reference TRBV19 and TRBJ1-4, is DGGITQSPKYLFRKEGQNVTLSCEQNLNHDAMYWYRQDPGQGLRLIYYSQIVNDFQKGDIAEGYSVSREKKESFPLTVTSAQKNPTAFYLCASYGQGIEKLFFGSGTQLSVL.

The genes are TRBV9 and TRBJ2-1; weak D call: TRBD1 (5 bases). The V end was cut by 4 bases, the J end by 3 bases, with 14 bases between. This CDR3 has 15 residues. The germline CDR1 and CDR2 sequences are SGDLS and YYNGEE. The CDR3 here is CASSPGQGYYNEQFF. For the CDR3, the DNA is TGTGCCAGCAGCCCAGGACAAGGATACTACAATGAGCAGTTCTTC. The full variable domain, with the rest looked up from reference TRBV9 and TRBJ2-1, is DSGVTQTPKHLITATGQRVTLRCSPRSGDLSVYWYQQSLDQGLQFLIQYYNGEERAKGNILERFSAQQFPDLHSELNLSSLELGDSALYFCASSPGQGYYNEQFFGPGTRLTVL.

The chain employs TRBV18 and TRBJ2-7; 7 nucleotides match TRBD1. The germline CDR1 and CDR2 sequences are KGHSH and LQKENI. Unmatched junction bases numbered 7, after V lost 6 bases and J lost 5 bases. CDR3 size: 13 residues. Written as DNA, the CDR3 is TGTGCCAGCTCGGGACAGCAAAGCGACGAGCAGTACTTC. Amino acid sequence: CASSGQQSDEQYF.

The chain carries TRBV27 and TRBJ1-2; a possible D gene is TRBD1 (5 bases). The V end was cut by 10 bases, the J end by 0 bases, with 27 bases between. The CDR3 runs 18 residues. Germline V gene sequence: CDR1 MNHEY, CDR2 SMNVEV (reference sequence). CDR3 coding DNA: TGTGCCACCAGGACCGAAGGGGCATTTAGTATTTCTAACTATGGCTACACCTTC. Amino acids: CATRTEGAFSISNYGYTF.

This clone was observed a handful of times. The rearrangement links TRBV7-8 to TRBJ1-6; a possible D gene is TRBD1 (5 bases). This CDR3 region has 14 residues. Trimming removed 1 base at V and 5 bases at J, with 6 bases between. Looked up from germline, CDR1 is SGHVS and CDR2 is FQNEAQ. The CDR3 DNA is TGTGCCAGCAGCTTAGGACAGAATAATTCACCCCTCCACTTT. It translates to CASSLGQNNSPLHF.

This clone appeared a few times. The rearrangement joins TRBV19 to TRBJ1-1; a possible D gene is TRBD1 (5 bases). Germline loops: CDR1 LNHDA, CDR2 SQIVND (reference sequence). Trimming cost V 3 bases and J 0 bases, with 11 bases left between them. The CDR3 runs 15 residues. The CDR3 coding sequence is TGTGCCAGTAGTATCCAGGGTCCCATGAACACTGAAGCTTTCTTT. It codes for CASSIQGPMNTEAFF.

This chain links TRBV6-1 with TRBJ1-5, with D possibly being TRBD1 (6 bases). The V gene lost 6 bases and the J gene lost 1 base, with 13 bases spanning the gap. CDR1 and CDR2 from the germline V gene are MNHNS and SASEGT. CDR3 size: 15 residues. The CDR3 reads CASRGRGASNQPQHF. CDR3 DNA: TGTGCCAGCAGGGGGAGGGGGGCGAGCAATCAGCCCCAGCATTTT.

V is TRBV11-2 and J is TRBJ2-3; D may be TRBD2 (6 bases). Trimming took 3 bases from V and 0 from J, leaving 13 bases between them. Germline V gene lookup returns CDR1 SGHAT and CDR2 FQNNGV. The CDR3 is 16 residues long. This CDR3 reads CASSFGSGLSTDTQYF. CDR3 in DNA: TGTGCCAGCAGCTTTGGTTCGGGACTTAGCACAGATACGCAGTATTTT.

This clone showed up just a few times. V and J are TRBV6-5 and TRBJ2-2; the D gene is possibly TRBD1 (5 bases). Germline lookup yields CDR1 MNHEY and CDR2 SVGAGI. The CDR3 has 14 amino acids. Trimming removed 6 bases from V and 0 bases from J, with 8 bases in between. The CDR3: CASRKQANTGELFF. The CDR3 DNA follows: TGTGCCAGCAGGAAACAGGCGAACACCGGGGAGCTGTTTTTT.

For this clone: The same CDR3 arises from other DNA sequences in this sample as well. J is TRBJ2-7 and V is TRBV2; TRBD1 aligns across 10 bases. CDR1 is SNHLY, CDR2 FYNNEI, per germline. V lost 5 bases and J lost 3; bases outside the gene matches: 4. CDR3 length equals 14 residues. The chain's CDR3 is CASSPRTGGYEQYF. The CDR3 region has the DNA TGTGCCAGCAGTCCCCGGACAGGGGGCTACGAGCAGTACTTC.

The chain links TRBV7-2 to TRBJ2-5; D unresolved. The germline CDR1 and CDR2 sequences are SGHTA and FQGNSA. Between the trimmed V and J ends, which lost 3 bases and 2 bases, there was a span of 10 bases. The CDR3 covers 14 residues. For the CDR3, the DNA is TGTGCCAGCAGCTTGGTAGTGGGGCAAGAGACCCAGTACTTC. Translated: CASSLVVGQETQYF.

This chain joins TRBV2 and TRBJ2-5; D call uncertain. The CDR3 extends over 15 amino acids. The germline V and J ends were trimmed by 2 bases and 1 base, with 11 bases remaining between them. Germline V CDR1 and CDR2: SNHLY, FYNNEI. CDR3 coding DNA: TGTGCCAGCAGTGAACAAGTAACTCCCCAAGAGACCCAGTACTTC. Encoded protein: CASSEQVTPQETQYF.

This sequence joins TRBV6-1 and TRBJ1-1; D may be TRBD1 (6 bases). Germline V gives CDR1 MNHNS, CDR2 SASEGT. The CDR3 has 14 amino acids. Trimming left V 6 bases short and J 4 bases short, with 15 bases between. CDR3 bases: TGTGCCAGCAGGGCGAGGGGGGGTAGCACTGAAGCTTTCTTT. Its protein product is CASRARGGSTEAFF.

This chain links TRBV4-1 with TRBJ1-2, with TRBD1 matching 7 bases. Germline V CDR1 and CDR2: MGHRA, YSYEKL. The CDR3 spans 14 residues. J was trimmed by 6 bases and V by 0 bases; bases with no gene match: 4. The CDR3 coding sequence is TGCGCCAGCAGCCAAGACAGGGGGAGAGATGGCTACACCTTC. This translates into CASSQDRGRDGYTF.

The rearrangement links TRBV7-6 to TRBJ1-4, with 8 nucleotides matching TRBD1. From germline, CDR1 is SGHVS and CDR2 FNYEAQ. The V and J ends lost 4 bases and 8 bases, in that order; junction bases with no gene match: 6. The CDR3 is made up of 14 amino acids. This CDR3 reads CASSSRTGSEKLFF. DNA for the CDR3: TGTGCCAGCAGCTCTCGGACAGGGTCGGAAAAACTGTTTTTT.